Below, one T cell receptor beta chain is given with its context. The antigen is not known. This sample stems from a study of cytomegalovirus exposure and HLA in healthy donors. Whole-study findings and limits: HLA alleles were associated with 15,000 to 20,000 TCR beta sequences in a later analysis at 0.05 false discovery rate.

PCR used 60 Vbeta primers and 13 Jbeta primers. The method was immunoSEQ multiplex PCR; TCRdb's version includes in-frame clones alone and lacks a portion of them. Of over 80,000 clones detected, approximately 72% appear once; the ten largest clones hold roughly 3%. Germline CDR1 reads MNHEY; CDR2 reads SVGAGI. Unmatched junction bases numbered 6, after V lost 5 bases and J lost 9 bases. The CDR3 is 12 amino acids. The J gene is TRBJ1-1, the V gene TRBV6-5, with 7 bases matching TRBD1. This TCR came from a woman between 40 and 55 years old in good health and CMV-seronegative. Sequences were obtained from PBMCs. CDR3 in amino acids: CASSGRTGQAFF. The DNA for the CDR3 is TGTGCCAGCAGTGGTCGGACAGGACAAGCTTTCTTT.